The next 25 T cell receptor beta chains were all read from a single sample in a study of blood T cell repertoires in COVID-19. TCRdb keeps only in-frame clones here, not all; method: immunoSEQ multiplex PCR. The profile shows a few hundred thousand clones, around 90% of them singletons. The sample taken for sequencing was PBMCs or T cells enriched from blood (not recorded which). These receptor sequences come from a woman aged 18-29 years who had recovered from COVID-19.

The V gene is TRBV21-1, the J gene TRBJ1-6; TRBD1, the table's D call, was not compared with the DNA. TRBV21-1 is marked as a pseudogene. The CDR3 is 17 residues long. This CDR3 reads CASSRAPIDSGVRSLHF. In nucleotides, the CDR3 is TGTGCCAGCAGCAGAGCCCCTATAGACAGTGGGGTTCGGTCCCTCCACTTT.

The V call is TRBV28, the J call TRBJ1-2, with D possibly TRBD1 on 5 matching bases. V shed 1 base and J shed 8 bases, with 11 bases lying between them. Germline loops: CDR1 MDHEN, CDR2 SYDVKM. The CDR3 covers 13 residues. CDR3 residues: CASSLSGAGGYTF. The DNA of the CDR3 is TGTGCCAGCAGTTTATCTGGGGCCGGAGGCTACACCTTC.

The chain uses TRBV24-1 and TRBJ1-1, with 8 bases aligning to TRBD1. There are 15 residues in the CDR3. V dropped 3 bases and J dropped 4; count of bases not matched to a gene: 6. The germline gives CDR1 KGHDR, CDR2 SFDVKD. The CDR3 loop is CATSDPRGPGTEAFF. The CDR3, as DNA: TGTGCCACCAGTGATCCCAGGGGGCCGGGCACTGAAGCTTTCTTT.

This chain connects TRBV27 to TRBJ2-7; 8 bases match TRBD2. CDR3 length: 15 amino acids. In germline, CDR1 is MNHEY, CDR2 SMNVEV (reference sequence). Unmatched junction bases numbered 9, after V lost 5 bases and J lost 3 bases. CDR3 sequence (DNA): TGTGCCAGCAGTGCGACGGGAGGGGGAGACTACGAGCAGTACTTC. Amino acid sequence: CASSATGGGDYEQYF.

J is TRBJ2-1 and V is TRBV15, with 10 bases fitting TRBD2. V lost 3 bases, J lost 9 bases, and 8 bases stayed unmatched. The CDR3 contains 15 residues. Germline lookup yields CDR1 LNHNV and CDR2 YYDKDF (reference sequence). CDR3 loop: CATSRELAGMAEQFF. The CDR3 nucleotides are TGTGCCACCAGCAGGGAACTAGCGGGAATGGCTGAGCAGTTCTTC.

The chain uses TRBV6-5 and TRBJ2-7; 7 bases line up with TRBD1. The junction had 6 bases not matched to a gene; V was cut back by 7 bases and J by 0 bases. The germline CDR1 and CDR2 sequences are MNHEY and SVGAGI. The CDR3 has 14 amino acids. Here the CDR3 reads CASTTSGGSYEQYF. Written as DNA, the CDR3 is TGTGCCAGCACTACCTCAGGGGGCTCCTACGAGCAGTACTTC.

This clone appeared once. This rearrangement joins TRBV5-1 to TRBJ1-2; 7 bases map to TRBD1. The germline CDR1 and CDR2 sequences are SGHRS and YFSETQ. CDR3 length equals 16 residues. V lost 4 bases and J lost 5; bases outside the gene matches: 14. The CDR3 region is CASSNPGQMLQYGYTF. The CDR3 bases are TGCGCCAGCAGCAACCCGGGACAGATGCTTCAGTATGGCTACACCTTC.

The CDR3 region has the DNA TGTGCCAGCAGGGGACAAGGCAATCAGCCCCAGCATTTT. Amino acid sequence: CASRGQGNQPQHF. The V call is TRBV12-3 or TRBV12-4, the J call TRBJ1-5, with D possibly TRBD1 on 6 matching bases. Trimming removed 6 bases at V and 2 bases at J, with 8 bases between. The length of the CDR3 is 13 residues.

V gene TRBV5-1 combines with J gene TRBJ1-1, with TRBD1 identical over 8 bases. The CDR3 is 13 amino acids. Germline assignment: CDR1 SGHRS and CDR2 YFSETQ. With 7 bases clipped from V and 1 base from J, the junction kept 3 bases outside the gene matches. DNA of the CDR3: TGCGCCAGCGGACAGGGTGCGAACACTGAAGCTTTCTTT. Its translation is CASGQGANTEAFF.

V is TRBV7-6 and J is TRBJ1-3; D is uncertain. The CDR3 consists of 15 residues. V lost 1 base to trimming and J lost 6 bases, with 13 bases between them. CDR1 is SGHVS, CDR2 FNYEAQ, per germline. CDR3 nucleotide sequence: TGTGCCAGCAGCTTAGGGTGGCTGAAAGAAAACACCATATATTTT. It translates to CASSLGWLKENTIYF.

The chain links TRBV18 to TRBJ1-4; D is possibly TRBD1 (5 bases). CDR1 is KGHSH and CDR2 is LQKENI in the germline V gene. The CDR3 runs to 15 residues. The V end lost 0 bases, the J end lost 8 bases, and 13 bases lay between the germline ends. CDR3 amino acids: CASSPPAGIREKLFF. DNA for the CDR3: TGTGCCAGCTCACCACCGGCAGGGATTAGAGAAAAACTGTTTTTT. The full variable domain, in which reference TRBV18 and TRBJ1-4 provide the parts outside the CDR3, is NAGVMQNPRHLVRRRGQEARLRCSPMKGHSHVYWYRQLPEEGLKFMVYLQKENIIDESGMPKERFSAEFPKEGPSILRIQQVVRGDSAAYFCASSPPAGIREKLFFGSGTQLSVL.

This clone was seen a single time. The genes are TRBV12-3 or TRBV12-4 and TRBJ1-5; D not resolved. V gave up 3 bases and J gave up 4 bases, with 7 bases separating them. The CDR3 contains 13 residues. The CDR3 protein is CASSFSENQPQHF. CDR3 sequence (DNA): TGTGCCAGCAGTTTCTCTGAGAATCAGCCCCAGCATTTT.

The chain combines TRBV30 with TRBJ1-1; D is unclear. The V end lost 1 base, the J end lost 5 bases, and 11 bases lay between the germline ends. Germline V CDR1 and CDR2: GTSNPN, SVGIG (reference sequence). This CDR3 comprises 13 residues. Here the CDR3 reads CAWSAQEWTEAFF. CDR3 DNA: TGTGCCTGGAGTGCCCAGGAATGGACTGAAGCTTTCTTT.

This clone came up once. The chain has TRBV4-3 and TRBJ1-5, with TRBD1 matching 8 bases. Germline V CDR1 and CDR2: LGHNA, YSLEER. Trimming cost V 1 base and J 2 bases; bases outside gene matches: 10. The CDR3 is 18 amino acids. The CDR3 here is CASSQVYHGQGGNQPQHF. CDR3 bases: TGCGCCAGCAGCCAAGTTTATCACGGACAGGGAGGCAATCAGCCCCAGCATTTT.

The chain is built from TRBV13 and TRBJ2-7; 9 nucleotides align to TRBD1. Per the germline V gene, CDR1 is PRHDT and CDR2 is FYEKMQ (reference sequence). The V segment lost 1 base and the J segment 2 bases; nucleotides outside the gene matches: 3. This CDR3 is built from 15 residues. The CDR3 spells CASSLAGQGTYEQYF. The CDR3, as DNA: TGTGCCAGCAGCTTAGCGGGACAGGGCACCTACGAGCAGTACTTC.

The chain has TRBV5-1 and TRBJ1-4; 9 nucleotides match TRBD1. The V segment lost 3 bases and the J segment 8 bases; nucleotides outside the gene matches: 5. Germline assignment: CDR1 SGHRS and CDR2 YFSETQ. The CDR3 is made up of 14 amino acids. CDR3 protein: CASSSQGAEEKLFF. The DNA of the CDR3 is TGCGCCAGCAGCTCACAGGGGGCCGAAGAAAAACTGTTTTTT. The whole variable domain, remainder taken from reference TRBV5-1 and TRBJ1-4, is KAGVTQTPRYLIKTRGQQVTLSCSPISGHRSVSWYQQTPGQGLQFLFEYFSETQRNKGNFPGRFSGRQFSNSRSEMNVSTLELGDSALYLCASSSQGAEEKLFFGSGTQLSVL.

This CDR3 reads CASSQSSDRSTYGYTF. Written as DNA, the CDR3 is TGTGCCAGCAGCCAATCGTCAGACAGGAGCACCTATGGCTACACCTTC. The chain links TRBV4-2 to TRBJ1-2; TRBD1 might be the D (6 bases). V was shortened by 2 bases and J by 4 bases, with 17 bases between the two germline ends. The germline CDR1 and CDR2 sequences are LGHNA and YNFKEQ. CDR3 length: 16 residues.

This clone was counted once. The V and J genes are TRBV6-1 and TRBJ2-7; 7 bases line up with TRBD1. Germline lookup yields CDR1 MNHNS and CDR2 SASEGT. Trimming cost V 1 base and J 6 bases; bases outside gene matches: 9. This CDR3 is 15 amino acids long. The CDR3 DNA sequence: TGTGCCAGCAGTGAAGGGGGTTGGGACAGTTCCGAGCAGTACTTC. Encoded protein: CASSEGGWDSSEQYF.

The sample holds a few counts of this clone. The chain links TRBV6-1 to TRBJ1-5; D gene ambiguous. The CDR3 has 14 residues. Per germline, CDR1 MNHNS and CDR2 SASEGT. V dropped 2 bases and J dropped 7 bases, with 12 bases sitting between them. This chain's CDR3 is CASSEPRSVQPQHF. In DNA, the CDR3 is TGTGCCAGCAGTGAACCTCGGAGCGTACAGCCCCAGCATTTT.

The CDR3, as DNA: TGTGCCAGTAGTATAGATCTCGGTCAGCCCCAGCATTTT. Translating gives CASSIDLGQPQHF. J is TRBJ1-5 and V is TRBV19; D is undetermined. Germline CDR1 LNHDA, CDR2 SQIVND (reference sequence). V was trimmed by 0 bases and J by 6 bases, leaving 6 bases between them. The CDR3 consists of 13 residues.

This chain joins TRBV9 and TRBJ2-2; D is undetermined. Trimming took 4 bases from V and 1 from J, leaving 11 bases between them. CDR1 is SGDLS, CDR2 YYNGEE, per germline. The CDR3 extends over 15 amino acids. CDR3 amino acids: CASSLVGVNTGELFF. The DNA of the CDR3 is TGTGCCAGCAGCTTAGTCGGAGTGAACACCGGGGAGCTGTTTTTT.

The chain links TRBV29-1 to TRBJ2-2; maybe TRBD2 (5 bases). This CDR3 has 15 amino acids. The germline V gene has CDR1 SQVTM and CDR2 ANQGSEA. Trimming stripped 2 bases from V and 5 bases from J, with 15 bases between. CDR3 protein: CSVESGSRGTGELFF. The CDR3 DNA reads TGCAGCGTTGAAAGTGGTAGCCGGGGAACCGGGGAGCTGTTTTTT.

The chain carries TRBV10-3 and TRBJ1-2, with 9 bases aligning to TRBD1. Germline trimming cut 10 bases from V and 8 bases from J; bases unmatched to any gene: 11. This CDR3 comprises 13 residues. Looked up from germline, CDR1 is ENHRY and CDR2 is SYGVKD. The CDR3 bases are TGTGCCACTAGCCCTCGACAGGGGGTCGGCTACACCTTC. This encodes CATSPRQGVGYTF.

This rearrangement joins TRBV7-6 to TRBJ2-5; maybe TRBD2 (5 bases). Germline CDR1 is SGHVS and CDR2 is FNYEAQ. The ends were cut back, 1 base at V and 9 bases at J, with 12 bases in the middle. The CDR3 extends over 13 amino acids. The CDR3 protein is CASSLGRGSSQYF. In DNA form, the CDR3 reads TGTGCCAGCAGCTTAGGAAGAGGGAGCTCCCAGTACTTC.

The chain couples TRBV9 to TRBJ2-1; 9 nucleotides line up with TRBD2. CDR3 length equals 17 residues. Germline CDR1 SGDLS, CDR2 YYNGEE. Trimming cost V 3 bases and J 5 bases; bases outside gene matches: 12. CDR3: CASSARFSGSGHNEQFF. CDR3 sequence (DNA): TGTGCCAGCAGCGCCCGATTTAGCGGGAGTGGGCACAATGAGCAGTTCTTC. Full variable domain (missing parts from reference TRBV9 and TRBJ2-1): DSGVTQTPKHLITATGQRVTLRCSPRSGDLSVYWYQQSLDQGLQFLIQYYNGEERAKGNILERFSAQQFPDLHSELNLSSLELGDSALYFCASSARFSGSGHNEQFFGPGTRLTVL.